The 30 T cell receptor beta chains presented below share a single source sample, sequenced in a study of cytomegalovirus exposure and HLA in healthy donors. PCR primers comprised 60 Vbeta and 13 Jbeta primers. Generated by immunoSEQ multiplex PCR, the TCRdb table keeps only in-frame clones and is missing some. The repertoire holds more than 70,000 clones, over 70% seen once, with roughly 3% in the top ten. Sequences were obtained from PBMCs. These receptor sequences come from a man aged 50 or older in good health and CMV-seropositive.

The rearrangement joins TRBV7-8 to TRBJ1-3; D unclear. In germline, CDR1 is SGHVS, CDR2 FQNEAQ. The CDR3 extends over 15 amino acids. Between the trimmed V and J ends, which lost 1 base and 0 bases, there was a span of 7 bases. CDR3 nucleotides: TGTGCCAGCAGCTTAGGGCTGAACTCTGGAAACACCATATATTTT. This gives the protein CASSLGLNSGNTIYF.

This clone was observed a handful of times. The V gene is TRBV6-4, the J gene TRBJ2-3, with 8 bases lining up with TRBD2. V was clipped by 6 bases and J by 6 bases; unmatched bases: 8. Germline-derived CDR1 and CDR2 are MRHNA and SNTAGT. This CDR3 is built from 14 residues. In DNA form, the CDR3 reads TGTGCCAGCAGCGATAGCGGGATTATGGATACGCAGTATTTT. This sequence encodes CASSDSGIMDTQYF.

This clone turned up a few times. This chain joins TRBV11-3 and TRBJ2-3; perhaps TRBD2 as D (6 bases). The germline V gene has CDR1 SGHNT and CDR2 YENEEA. This CDR3 region has 16 residues. V lost 7 bases and J 0 bases, leaving 17 bases between the germline ends. For the CDR3, the DNA is TGTGCCAGCAACCAGTTGGACGGGAGAAGCACAGATACGCAGTATTTT. Protein product: CASNQLDGRSTDTQYF.

This clone was seen a few times. The V gene is TRBV5-1, the J gene TRBJ2-3; tentative D call: TRBD2 (5 bases). The CDR3 spans 16 residues. CDR1 and CDR2 from the germline V gene are SGHRS and YFSETQ. V dropped 0 bases and J dropped 0 bases, with 11 bases sitting between them. CDR3 in amino acids: CASSLGTGISTDTQYF. The CDR3 nucleotides read TGCGCCAGCAGCTTGGGTACGGGAATAAGCACAGATACGCAGTATTTT.

The rearrangement uses TRBV27 and TRBJ1-6, with D unclear. V shed 2 bases and J shed 7 bases, with 15 bases lying between them. CDR3 length: 16 residues. Germline assignment: CDR1 MNHEY and CDR2 SMNVEV (reference sequence). CDR3 DNA: TGTGCCAGCAGTTTAAGGCCCGGCGGGCGGAATTCACCCCTCCACTTT. Its translation: CASSLRPGGRNSPLHF.

This chain joins TRBV7-7 and TRBJ1-1; a possible D gene is TRBD1 (6 bases). This CDR3 has 16 amino acids. V was clipped by 5 bases and J by 3 bases, with 19 bases between them. Germline V gene sequence: CDR1 SSHAT, CDR2 FNYEAQ (reference sequence). CDR3 sequence: CASSETKRDIYTEAFF. The CDR3 DNA reads TGTGCCAGCAGCGAGACTAAAAGGGACATTTACACTGAAGCTTTCTTT.

The CDR3 region has the DNA TGTGCCAGTAGTATTGGGGCCATCGCTGAAGCTTTCTTT. It specifies CASSIGAIAEAFF. This chain links TRBV19 with TRBJ1-1; the D gene is possibly TRBD1 (5 bases). Looked up from germline, CDR1 is LNHDA and CDR2 is SQIVND (reference sequence). Trimming cost V 3 bases and J 6 bases, with 11 bases left between them. CDR3 size: 13 residues.

This chain connects TRBV5-4 to TRBJ2-5; 7 bases agree with TRBD2. The J segment lost 0 bases and the V segment lost 0 bases, leaving 11 bases of the junction unmatched. The CDR3 length is 18 residues. Germline loops: CDR1 SGHNT, CDR2 YYREEE (reference sequence). Written as DNA, the CDR3 is TGTGCCAGCAGCTTGGCTTCAGCGGGACCGAGGTACCAAGAGACCCAGTACTTC. As protein: CASSLASAGPRYQETQYF.

The chain is built from TRBV15 and TRBJ2-5; the match to TRBD2 covers 10 bases. Germline lookup yields CDR1 LNHNV and CDR2 YYDKDF (reference sequence). Germline trimming cut 5 bases from V and 5 bases from J; bases unmatched to any gene: 5. This CDR3 has 14 amino acids. The DNA for the CDR3 is TGTGCCACCAGCCCTAGCGGGGGAGGGGAGACCCAGTACTTC. It specifies CATSPSGGGETQYF. The full variable domain, rest sourced from reference TRBV15 and TRBJ2-5, is DAMVIQNPRYQVTQFGKPVTLSCSQTLNHNVMYWYQQKSSQAPKLLFHYYDKDFNNEADTPDNFQSRRPNTSFCFLDIRSPGLGDTAMYLCATSPSGGGETQYFGPGTRLLVL.

Note on this clone: An end of the junction differs from the germline gene, which may be a read error. The gene calls are TRBV7-9 and TRBJ1-2; D gene ambiguous. Germline V gene lookup returns CDR1 SEHNR and CDR2 FQNEAQ (reference sequence). The CDR3 is made up of 15 amino acids. Here the CDR3 reads CSSSSTQVSNYGYTF. CDR3 DNA: TGTTCCAGCAGCTCCACTCAAGTTTCAAACTATGGCTACACCTTC.

The CDR3 bases are TGTGCCAGCAGCCTGGGTCGCGGCTTGGTTAATGAGCAGTTCTTC. It translates to CASSLGRGLVNEQFF. V usage is TRBV7-3 and J usage is TRBJ2-1; D is unclear. Per the germline V gene, CDR1 is SGHTA and CDR2 is FQGTGA. This CDR3 spans 15 amino acids. V was cut by 5 bases and J by 7 bases, with 18 bases left in between.

V gene TRBV27 combines with J gene TRBJ1-2, with TRBD1 matching over 8 bases. Germline CDR1 is MNHEY and CDR2 is SMNVEV (reference sequence). The CDR3 covers 13 residues. The J segment lost 4 bases and the V segment lost 6 bases, leaving 4 bases of the junction unmatched. The CDR3 sequence: CASRRQGSYGYTF. CDR3 bases: TGTGCCAGCAGAAGACAGGGGAGCTATGGCTACACCTTC.

The chain is built from TRBV4-3 and TRBJ2-7; 9 bases align to TRBD2. After removal of 1 base from V and 3 bases from J, the junction contained 19 bases not matched to a gene. The V gene's germline CDR1 is LGHNA and CDR2 YSLEER. The CDR3 has 20 residues. CDR3 DNA sequence: TGCGCCAGCAGCCAAGTACTCTTTAGTAGCGGGAGCTCTTCCCTCTACGAGCAGTACTTC. Protein: CASSQVLFSSGSSSLYEQYF.

The rearrangement links TRBV6-5 to TRBJ2-7; maybe TRBD2 (6 bases). This CDR3 has 15 amino acids. V was cut by 2 bases and J by 2 bases, with 13 bases left in between. Germline lookup yields CDR1 MNHEY and CDR2 SVGAGI. CDR3 nucleotides: TGTGCCAGCAGTTACCGCGGGACTCGGACCTACGAGCAGTACTTC. Its protein product is CASSYRGTRTYEQYF.

The gene calls are TRBV14 and TRBJ2-3; unclear D gene. The germline V gene has CDR1 SGHDN and CDR2 FVKESK. Trimming left V 9 bases short and J 0 bases short, with 13 bases between. CDR3 length: 14 residues. CDR3 DNA sequence: TGTGCCAGTCCGGCGGATTATAGCACAGATACGCAGTATTTT. Its translation is CASPADYSTDTQYF. The variable domain in full, with the rest retrieved from reference TRBV14 and TRBJ2-3, is EAGVTQFPSHSVIEKGQTVTLRCDPISGHDNLYWYRRVMGKEIKFLLHFVKESKQDESGMPNNRFLAERTGGTYSTLKVQPAELEDSGVYFCASPADYSTDTQYFGPGTRLTVL.

The rearrangement uses TRBV7-2 and TRBJ2-5; 10 bases align to TRBD2. V shed 0 bases and J 4 bases; nucleotides not matched to a gene: 5. The germline CDR1 and CDR2 sequences are SGHTA and FQGNSA. The CDR3 consists of 16 residues. The CDR3 reads CASSLALSGRAETQYF. In DNA, the CDR3 is TGTGCCAGCAGCTTAGCCCTGAGCGGGAGGGCAGAGACCCAGTACTTC.

This chain connects TRBV5-6 to TRBJ2-2, with 7 bases that match TRBD2. Germline CDR1 and CDR2: SGHDT and YYEEEE. CDR3 length: 15 amino acids. Unmatched junction bases numbered 7, after V lost 5 bases and J lost 3 bases. This CDR3 is CASRALAAYTGELFF. CDR3 nucleotide sequence: TGTGCCAGCAGGGCTCTAGCGGCCTACACCGGGGAGCTGTTTTTT.

This rearrangement joins TRBV21-1 to TRBJ2-2; no DNA check was done on the table's D call, TRBD2. TRBV21-1 is recorded as a pseudogene. The CDR3 covers 16 residues. The CDR3 DNA follows: TGTGCCAGCAGCAAAGGGGGGGGCAGAAGCACCGGGGAGCTGTTTTTT. Translated, it gives CASSKGGGRSTGELFF.

V is TRBV19 and J is TRBJ2-2, with a possible D match to TRBD2 (6 bases). Germline CDR1 LNHDA, CDR2 SQIVND (reference sequence). V lost 7 bases and J lost 15, with 21 bases in between. This CDR3 is built from 13 residues. The CDR3 loop reads CASTPGRPPEVFF. The CDR3 coding sequence is TGTGCCAGTACCCCGGGGAGGCCTCCTGAGGTGTTTTTT.

This clone was seen more than once but under ten times. V and J are TRBV27 and TRBJ1-6, with D maybe TRBD1 (6 bases). This CDR3 has 15 amino acids. Germline CDR1 and CDR2: MNHEY and SMNVEV (reference sequence). Trimming left V 4 bases short and J 6 bases short, with 13 bases between. This CDR3 is CASSSLQGFNSPLHF. The CDR3 nucleotides are TGTGCCAGCAGTTCCCTACAGGGCTTTAATTCACCCCTCCACTTT.

This clone was seen a handful of times. The chain links TRBV7-2 to TRBJ2-1; 10 bases are shared with TRBD1. With V trimmed by 5 bases and J by 8 bases, 9 bases remained unmatched. The length of the CDR3 is 15 residues. Per the germline V gene, CDR1 is SGHTA and CDR2 is FQGNSA. The CDR3: CASSLRWDRGYEQFF. CDR3 in DNA: TGTGCCAGCAGCCTCCGTTGGGACAGGGGATATGAGCAGTTCTTC.

The CDR3 sequence: CASSVGAGQETQYF. CDR3 bases: TGTGCCAGCAGCGTAGGGGCAGGCCAAGAGACCCAGTACTTC. The chain couples TRBV9 to TRBJ2-5; unclear D gene. The CDR3 totals 14 residues. V lost 0 bases, J lost 1 base, and 7 bases lay in between. Germline CDR1 is SGDLS and CDR2 is YYNGEE.

This clone occurred once. V usage is TRBV6-6 and J usage is TRBJ2-3; a possible D gene is TRBD2 (5 bases). V gave up 7 bases and J gave up 3 bases, with 14 bases separating them. There are 14 residues in the CDR3. Per the germline V gene, CDR1 is MNHNY and CDR2 is SVGAGI (reference sequence). CDR3 DNA sequence: TGTGCCAGCAAGCGTCGGGATGAAACAGATACGCAGTATTTT. It yields the protein CASKRRDETDTQYF.

This clone appeared once. The V gene is TRBV9, the J gene TRBJ2-6, with 8 positions matching TRBD2. From germline, CDR1 is SGDLS and CDR2 YYNGEE. The CDR3 sequence is 18 residues long. J lost 2 bases, V lost 3 bases, and 10 bases had no gene match. The CDR3 coding sequence is TGTGCCAGCAGCGCCGATAGCGGGGTGTTTCCTGGGGCCAACGTCCTGACTTTC. Translation gives CASSADSGVFPGANVLTF.

The CDR3 nucleotides are TGTGCTAGTGGTTTGGTAGTGGGACTAGCGGCGAACACCGGGGAGCTGTTTTTT. Encoded protein: CASGLVVGLAANTGELFF. This rearrangement joins TRBV12-5 to TRBJ2-2; TRBD2 agrees at 11 bases. The CDR3 is 18 amino acids. Germline trimming cut 0 bases from V and 0 bases from J; bases unmatched to any gene: 3. The germline gives CDR1 LGHNT, CDR2 FRNRAP.

The chain is built from TRBV5-4 and TRBJ2-2, with TRBD1 identical over 7 bases. V lost 3 bases and J lost 5; bases outside the gene matches: 10. The germline CDR1 and CDR2 sequences are SGHNT and YYREEE (reference sequence). This CDR3 is 16 amino acids long. The CDR3 region has the DNA TGTGCCAGCAGCTCCGGAACGACAGGGAATACCGGGGAGCTGTTTTTT. The encoded protein is CASSSGTTGNTGELFF.

The chain couples TRBV5-4 to TRBJ1-2, with D possibly being TRBD1 (6 bases). Per the germline V gene, CDR1 is SGHNT and CDR2 is YYREEE (reference sequence). With 4 bases removed from V and 4 bases from J, the gap between germline ends came to 11 bases. The CDR3 consists of 13 residues. CDR3 protein: CASSQDSLYGYTF. For the CDR3, the DNA is TGTGCCAGCAGCCAGGACAGCCTCTATGGCTACACCTTC. Using reference TRBV5-4 and TRBJ1-2 for the parts outside the CDR3, the full variable domain is ETGVTQSPTHLIKTRGQQVTLRCSSQSGHNTVSWYQQALGQGPQFIFQYYREEENGRGNFPPRFSGLQFPNYSSELNVNALELDDSALYLCASSQDSLYGYTFGSGTRLTVV.

The count of this clone is one. This chain links TRBV30 with TRBJ1-2; TRBD1 agrees at 10 bases. This CDR3 has 14 amino acids. V dropped 2 bases and J dropped 3; count of bases not matched to a gene: 3. Per germline, CDR1 GTSNPN and CDR2 SVGIG (reference sequence). The CDR3 spells CAWSIGTGDYGYTF. In nucleotides, the CDR3 is TGTGCCTGGAGTATCGGGACAGGGGACTATGGCTACACCTTC.

This clone occurred many times. The chain employs TRBV13 and TRBJ2-3; 7 nucleotides agree with TRBD2. The CDR3 is made up of 15 amino acids. V trimming: 4 bases; J trimming: 4 bases; junction bases outside the gene matches: 8. Germline CDR1 reads PRHDT; CDR2 reads FYEKMQ (reference sequence). The CDR3 DNA reads as TGTGCCAGCAGCTCCAAGGTAGCGGGTGCAGATACGCAGTATTTT. Translation: CASSSKVAGADTQYF.

The CDR3 nucleotides are TGTGCCAGCAGCTTAGAGGTCCGGGGGGTTAATCAGCCCCAGCATTTT. The encoded protein is CASSLEVRGVNQPQHF. The genes are TRBV7-8 and TRBJ1-5, with a weak D call TRBD1 (5 bases). This CDR3 is 16 amino acids long. V was clipped by 1 base and J by 4 bases, with 14 bases between them. CDR1 and CDR2 from the germline V gene are SGHVS and FQNEAQ. The variable domain in full, with the rest retrieved from reference TRBV7-8 and TRBJ1-5, is GAGVSQSPRYKVAKRGQDVALRCDPISGHVSLFWYQQALGQGPEFLTYFQNEAQLDKSGLPSDRFFAERPEGSVSTLKIQRTQQEDSAVYLCASSLEVRGVNQPQHFGDGTRLSIL.